This section outlines one T cell receptor (beta chain) sequence together with its context. The assay was immunoSEQ multiplex PCR, and TCRdb's table has in-frame clones only and misses some. The data show about 46,000 clones, with 89% seen just once and about 10% held by the top ten. The source of the sample is a study of OX40 agonist ivuxolimab in advanced cancers. Study at large: Participants, 82.7% male, averaged roughly 55 years of age, ranging from about 23 to 79.

Autoimmune disease history or systemic immunosuppression barred patients. Germline CDR1 LGHNA, CDR2 YNFKEQ. The CDR3 length is 16 residues. V lost 4 bases and J lost 6, with 22 bases in between. The clonotype originates from an adult with an advanced solid tumor such as melanoma, head and neck, liver or kidney cancer. The source was CD4+ or CD8+ T cells sorted from blood, collected in a trial of the OX40 agonist ivuxolimab. The chain couples TRBV4-2 to TRBJ2-7; tentatively, D is TRBD1 (6 bases). CDR3 protein: CASSPDSGTPRGEQYF. The CDR3 DNA follows: TGTGCCAGCAGCCCAGATTCCGGGACACCAAGAGGCGAGCAGTACTTC.